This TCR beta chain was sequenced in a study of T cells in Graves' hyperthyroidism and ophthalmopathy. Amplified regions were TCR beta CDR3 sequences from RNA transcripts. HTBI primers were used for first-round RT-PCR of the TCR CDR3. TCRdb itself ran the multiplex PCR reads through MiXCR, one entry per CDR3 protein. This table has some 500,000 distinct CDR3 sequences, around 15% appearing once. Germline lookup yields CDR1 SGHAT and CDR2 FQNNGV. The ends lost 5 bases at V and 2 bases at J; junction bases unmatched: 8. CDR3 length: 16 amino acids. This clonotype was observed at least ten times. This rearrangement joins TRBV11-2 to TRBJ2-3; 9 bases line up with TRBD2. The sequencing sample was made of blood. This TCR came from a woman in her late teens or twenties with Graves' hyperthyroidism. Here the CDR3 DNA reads TGTGCCAGCAGCAGCTATAGCGGGAGCCTCACAGATACGCAGTATTTT. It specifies CASSSYSGSLTDTQYF. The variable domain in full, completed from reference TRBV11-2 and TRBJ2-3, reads EAGVAQSPRYKIIEKRQSVAFWCNPISGHATLYWYQQILGQGPKLLIQFQNNGVVDDSQLPKDRFSAERLKGVDSTLKIQPAKLEDSAVYLCASSSYSGSLTDTQYFGPGTRLTVL.